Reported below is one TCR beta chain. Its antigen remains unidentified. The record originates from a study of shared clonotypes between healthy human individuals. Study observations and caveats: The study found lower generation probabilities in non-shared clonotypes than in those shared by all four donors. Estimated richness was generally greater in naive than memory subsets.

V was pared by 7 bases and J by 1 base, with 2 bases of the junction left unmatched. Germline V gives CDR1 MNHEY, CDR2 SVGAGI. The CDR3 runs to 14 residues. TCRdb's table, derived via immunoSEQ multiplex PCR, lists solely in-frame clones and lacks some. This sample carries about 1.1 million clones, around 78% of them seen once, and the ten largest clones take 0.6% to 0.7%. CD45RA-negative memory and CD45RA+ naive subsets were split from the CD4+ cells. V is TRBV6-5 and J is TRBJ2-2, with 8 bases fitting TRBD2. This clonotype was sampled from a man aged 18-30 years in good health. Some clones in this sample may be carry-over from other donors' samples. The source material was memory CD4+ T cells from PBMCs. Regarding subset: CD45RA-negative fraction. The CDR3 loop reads CASKLAGNTGELFF. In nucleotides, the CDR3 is TGTGCCAGCAAGCTAGCGGGGAACACCGGGGAGCTGTTTTTT.